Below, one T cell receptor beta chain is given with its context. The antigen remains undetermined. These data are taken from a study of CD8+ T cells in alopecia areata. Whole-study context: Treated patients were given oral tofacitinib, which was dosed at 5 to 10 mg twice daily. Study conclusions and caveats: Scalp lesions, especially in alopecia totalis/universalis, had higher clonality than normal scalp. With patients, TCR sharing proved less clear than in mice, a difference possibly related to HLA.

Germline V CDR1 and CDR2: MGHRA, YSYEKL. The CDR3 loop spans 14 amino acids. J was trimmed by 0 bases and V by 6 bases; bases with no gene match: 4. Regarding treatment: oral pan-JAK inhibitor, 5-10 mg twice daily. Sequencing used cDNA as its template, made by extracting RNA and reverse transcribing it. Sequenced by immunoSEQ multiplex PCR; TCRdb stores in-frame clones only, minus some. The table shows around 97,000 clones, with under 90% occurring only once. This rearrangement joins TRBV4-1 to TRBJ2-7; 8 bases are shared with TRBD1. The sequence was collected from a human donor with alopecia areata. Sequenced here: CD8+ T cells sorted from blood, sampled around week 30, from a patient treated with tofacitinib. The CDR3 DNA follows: TGCGCCAGCAGTCGGACAGGGAGCTCCTACGAGCAGTACTTC. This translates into CASSRTGSSYEQYF.